These 17 T cell receptor beta chains share one sample of origin, sequenced in a study of shared clonotypes between healthy human individuals. Method: immunoSEQ multiplex PCR; TCRdb's copy keeps in-frame clones and lacks some. The sample contains a few million clones, 90% to 95% of which appear only once. The sample was naive CD4+ T cells from PBMCs. Specified subset: CD45RA+ positively selected. These receptors were taken from a man between 18 and 29 years old in good health. Some clones in this sample may be carry-over from other donors' samples.

This clone was detected only once. The chain combines TRBV7-2 with TRBJ2-3; 10 positions agree with TRBD1. The CDR3 sequence is 15 residues long. CDR1 is SGHTA, CDR2 FQGNSA, per germline. The junction had 4 bases not matched to a gene; V was cut back by 5 bases and J by 2 bases. The CDR3 bases are TGTGCCAGCAGCCTACGACAGGGGGCCACAGATACGCAGTATTTT. This codes for CASSLRQGATDTQYF.

As concerns this clone: The identical CDR3 is also encoded by other nucleotide sequences in the sample. The chain is built from TRBV6-5 and TRBJ1-2; the D gene is possibly TRBD1 (5 bases). The germline V and J ends were trimmed by 2 bases and 4 bases, with 8 bases remaining between them. This CDR3 has 13 residues. CDR1 and CDR2 from the germline V gene are MNHEY and SVGAGI. DNA for the CDR3: TGTGCCAGCAGTTACCCGGGGGGCTATGGCTACACCTTC. It codes for CASSYPGGYGYTF.

J is TRBJ2-3 and V is TRBV2, with D unresolved. Trimming shortened V by 4 bases and J by 5 bases, and 16 bases separated the two germline ends. Germline values: CDR1 SNHLY, CDR2 FYNNEI. The CDR3 covers 15 residues. The CDR3 loop reads CASSVLASAIDTQYF. Here the CDR3 DNA reads TGTGCCAGCAGTGTACTTGCCTCCGCAATAGATACGCAGTATTTT.

This clone was seen a few times. The chain joins TRBV27 to TRBJ1-5; no clear D. Germline V gene lookup returns CDR1 MNHEY and CDR2 SMNVEV (reference sequence). V lost 8 bases, J lost 8 bases, and 10 bases lay in between. The length of the CDR3 is 11 residues. CDR3 protein: CASGTTKPQHF. Here the CDR3 DNA reads TGTGCCAGCGGCACAACAAAGCCCCAGCATTTT.

A remark on this clone: This specimen includes other DNA sequences encoding the same CDR3. The V gene is TRBV5-1, the J gene TRBJ1-2, with D perhaps TRBD1 (5 bases). The CDR3 consists of 13 residues. Germline loops: CDR1 SGHRS, CDR2 YFSETQ. The germline V and J ends were trimmed by 0 bases and 4 bases, with 7 bases remaining between them. The CDR3 DNA is TGCGCCAGCAGCTTGGGAGGGACCTATGGCTACACCTTC. This gives the protein CASSLGGTYGYTF.

V is TRBV20-1 and J is TRBJ2-1; D gene unclear. Trimming stripped 6 bases from V and 9 bases from J, with 12 bases between. Looked up from germline, CDR1 is DFQATT and CDR2 is SNEGSKA (reference sequence). This CDR3 region has 11 residues. In DNA, the CDR3 is TGCAGTGCCATCGTAGGATTTGAGCAGTTCTTC. Translating it yields CSAIVGFEQFF.

Worth noting for this clone: This same CDR3 is encoded by further DNA sequences in the sample. The chain uses TRBV11-3 and TRBJ2-2; D remains ambiguous. CDR3 size: 12 residues. Germline V lookup: CDR1 SGHNT, CDR2 YENEEA. V shed 4 bases and J shed 5 bases, with 5 bases lying between them. The CDR3 sequence: CASSSVTGELFF. CDR3 DNA sequence: TGTGCCAGCAGCTCGGTGACCGGGGAGCTGTTTTTT.

This clone was observed a single time. The genes are TRBV9 and TRBJ2-3, with D possibly called TRBD1 or TRBD2 (5 bases each). CDR1 is SGDLS and CDR2 is YYNGEE in the germline V gene. V shed 0 bases and J shed 0 bases, with 23 bases lying between them. The CDR3 has 20 amino acids. The CDR3 here is CASSVGVGVGGKSSTDTQYF. CDR3 coding DNA: TGTGCCAGCAGCGTAGGTGTCGGGGTTGGGGGAAAATCTAGCACAGATACGCAGTATTTT.

As to this clone: The same CDR3 can be traced to other DNA sequences in this sample. This sequence joins TRBV5-1 and TRBJ2-1; 12 nucleotides line up with TRBD2. Germline CDR1 reads SGHRS; CDR2 reads YFSETQ. The V and J ends lost 3 bases and 0 bases, in that order; junction bases with no gene match: 4. CDR3 length: 17 amino acids. The CDR3 DNA reads as TGCGCCAGCAGCTCAGGACTAGCGGGGAGCTCCTACAATGAGCAGTTCTTC. The encoded protein is CASSSGLAGSSYNEQFF.

The V gene is TRBV5-1, the J gene TRBJ1-5; 11 positions match TRBD1. Germline V gene lookup returns CDR1 SGHRS and CDR2 YFSETQ. The CDR3 contains 15 residues. Unmatched junction bases numbered 5, after V lost 4 bases and J lost 5 bases. CDR3 region: CASSPGQGAYQPQHF. In DNA, the CDR3 is TGCGCCAGCAGCCCAGGACAGGGGGCCTATCAGCCCCAGCATTTT.

The chain joins TRBV19 to TRBJ2-2, with 11 nucleotides matching TRBD2. CDR1 is LNHDA, CDR2 SQIVND, per germline (reference sequence). This CDR3 contains 19 residues. With 4 bases clipped from V and 0 bases from J, the junction kept 10 bases outside the gene matches. In DNA form, the CDR3 reads TGTGCCAGTAGTAGAGGAGTCGGACTAGCGGGCCCGAACACCGGGGAGCTGTTTTTT. Encoded protein: CASSRGVGLAGPNTGELFF.

The chain is built from TRBV18 and TRBJ2-2; 9 bases line up with TRBD1. The germline V gene has CDR1 KGHSH and CDR2 LQKENI. CDR3 length: 16 residues. J gave up 6 bases and V 1 base, and 6 bases lay outside the gene matches. In nucleotides, the CDR3 is TGTGCCAGCTCACCACATCCGGGACAGGGAGCCGGGGAGCTGTTTTTT. Translation: CASSPHPGQGAGELFF.

V usage is TRBV7-2 and J usage is TRBJ1-1; 10 bases map to TRBD1. Germline V lookup: CDR1 SGHTA, CDR2 FQGNSA. This CDR3 is 14 amino acids long. After removal of 6 bases from V and 0 bases from J, the junction contained 1 base not matched to a gene. CDR3 bases: TGTGCCAGCAGGGGACAGGGGTTGAACACTGAAGCTTTCTTT. Translation gives CASRGQGLNTEAFF.

This sequence joins TRBV5-1 and TRBJ1-4; no definite D call. Trimming removed 0 bases at V and 6 bases at J, with 12 bases between. The germline V gene encodes CDR1 SGHRS and CDR2 YFSETQ. The CDR3 covers 15 residues. DNA for the CDR3: TGCGCCAGCAGCTTGGGTTCCGTGGGGTATGAAAAACTGTTTTTT. Translated, it gives CASSLGSVGYEKLFF.

This clone has just a few counts. The gene calls are TRBV19 and TRBJ1-1, with 8 bases lining up with TRBD1. This CDR3 contains 16 residues. Germline-derived CDR1 and CDR2 are LNHDA and SQIVND (reference sequence). The V segment lost 7 bases and the J segment 1 base; nucleotides outside the gene matches: 11. For the CDR3, the DNA is TGTGCCAGTAACACGATTCAGGACAGGGCGAACACTGAAGCTTTCTTT. It is translated as CASNTIQDRANTEAFF.

V gene TRBV6-4 combines with J gene TRBJ2-7, with TRBD1 identical over 10 bases. V lost 7 bases and J lost 2; bases outside the gene matches: 11. This CDR3 region has 16 residues. The germline V gene encodes CDR1 MRHNA and CDR2 SNTAGT. The CDR3 reads CASIGTGVNMPYEQYF. Written as DNA, the CDR3 is TGTGCCAGCATCGGGACAGGGGTTAATATGCCCTACGAGCAGTACTTC.

V gene TRBV5-4 combines with J gene TRBJ1-3; the D gene is possibly TRBD1 (5 bases). V shed 0 bases and J shed 4 bases, with 17 bases lying between them. This CDR3 is built from 17 residues. CDR1 is SGHNT, CDR2 YYREEE, per germline (reference sequence). The CDR3 loop is CASSLAKQGFGGNTIYF. Written as DNA, the CDR3 is TGTGCCAGCAGCTTGGCCAAGCAGGGTTTTGGAGGAAACACCATATATTTT.